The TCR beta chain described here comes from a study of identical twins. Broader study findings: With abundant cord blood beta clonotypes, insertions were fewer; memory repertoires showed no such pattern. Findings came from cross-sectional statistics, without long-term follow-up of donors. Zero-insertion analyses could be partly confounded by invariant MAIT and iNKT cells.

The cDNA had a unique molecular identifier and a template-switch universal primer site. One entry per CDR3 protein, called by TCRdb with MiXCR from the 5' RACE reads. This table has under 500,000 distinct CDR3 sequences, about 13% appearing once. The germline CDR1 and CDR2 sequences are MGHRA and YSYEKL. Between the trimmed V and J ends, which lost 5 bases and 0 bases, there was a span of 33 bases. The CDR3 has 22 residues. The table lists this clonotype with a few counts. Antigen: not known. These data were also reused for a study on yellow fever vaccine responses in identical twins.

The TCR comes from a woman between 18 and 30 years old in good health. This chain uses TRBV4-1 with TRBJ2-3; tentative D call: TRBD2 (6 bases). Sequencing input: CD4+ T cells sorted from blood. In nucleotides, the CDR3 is TGCGCCAGCAGCAACCGGGACGGACTACCAAAGCGTCGGGACCATAGCACAGATACGCAGTATTTT. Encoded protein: CASSNRDGLPKRRDHSTDTQYF.